The 20 T cell receptor beta chains listed next were all sequenced from one sample in a study of blood T cell repertoires in COVID-19. Libraries were prepared by immunoSEQ multiplex PCR; TCRdb keeps only in-frame clonotypes and omits some of them. The sample has under 200,000 clones; approximately 85% are singletons. The sequenced material came from peripheral blood. Source of these receptors: a woman between 55 and 75 years old with COVID-19, enrolled during active disease.

This chain uses TRBV2 with TRBJ2-7; D might be TRBD1 (6 bases). Germline V CDR1 and CDR2: SNHLY, FYNNEI. The CDR3 runs to 12 residues. V lost 6 bases and J 3 bases, leaving 9 bases between the germline ends. For the CDR3, the DNA is TGTGCCAGCAGGGCGGACAGCTACGAGCAGTACGTC. Translation gives CASRADSYEQYV.

This clone was observed at least ten times. The chain carries TRBV10-3 and TRBJ2-2; unclear D gene. Per the germline V gene, CDR1 is ENHRY and CDR2 is SYGVKD. The CDR3 runs 12 residues. The V end lost 3 bases, the J end lost 4 bases, and 3 bases lay between the germline ends. For the CDR3, the DNA is TGTGCCATCAGTGACTCCACCGGGGAGCTGTTTTTT. This encodes CAISDSTGELFF.

V usage is TRBV5-1 and J usage is TRBJ2-1; no firm D call. V was pared by 0 bases and J by 4 bases, with 11 bases between. The CDR3 extends over 15 amino acids. From germline, CDR1 is SGHRS and CDR2 YFSETQ. This chain's CDR3 is CASSLANLPYNEQFF. DNA of the CDR3: TGCGCCAGCAGCTTGGCTAACCTGCCTTACAATGAGCAGTTCTTC.

The chain combines TRBV2 with TRBJ2-5; D is ambiguous. The CDR3 has 11 residues. Trimming removed 4 bases from V and 13 bases from J, with 13 bases in between. In germline, CDR1 is SNHLY, CDR2 FYNNEI. The CDR3 nucleotides are TGTGCCAGCAGTGTCCGGAGCATACCGTACTTC. This translates into CASSVRSIPYF.

This clone was seen a few times. This sequence joins TRBV28 and TRBJ1-2, with 7 bases fitting TRBD1. Per the germline V gene, CDR1 is MDHEN and CDR2 is SYDVKM. V shed 6 bases, J shed 0 bases, and the junction held 7 bases outside the gene matches. CDR3 length: 15 residues. The CDR3 spells CASSPPRGSNYGYTF. CDR3 DNA sequence: TGTGCCAGCAGCCCCCCCAGGGGGTCTAACTATGGCTACACCTTC.

The table lists this clone with a few counts. This rearrangement joins TRBV27 to TRBJ2-7, with D possibly being TRBD1 (5 bases). Germline lookup yields CDR1 MNHEY and CDR2 SMNVEV (reference sequence). Trimming removed 6 bases from V and 2 bases from J, with 14 bases in between. The CDR3 is made up of 14 amino acids. CDR3 coding DNA: TGTGCCAGCAGCTCGCGGACAAATCCCTACGAGCAGTACTTC. This gives the protein CASSSRTNPYEQYF.

This clone was found a few times. Other DNA sequences in this specimen translate into the identical CDR3. V is TRBV29-1 and J is TRBJ2-2; D may be TRBD1 (6 bases). Germline values: CDR1 SQVTM, CDR2 ANQGSEA. There are 13 residues in the CDR3. With 6 bases removed from V and 3 bases from J, the gap between germline ends came to 11 bases. CDR3 loop: CSVETGYTGELFF. The CDR3 bases are TGCAGCGTAGAGACAGGTTACACCGGGGAGCTGTTTTTT.

The chain has TRBV13 and TRBJ1-6, with TRBD1 matching 9 bases. Germline values: CDR1 PRHDT, CDR2 FYEKMQ (reference sequence). This CDR3 region has 16 residues. The V gene end was trimmed by 5 bases and the J gene end by 1 base; junction bases not matched to a gene: 3. The CDR3 DNA reads as TGTGCCAGCAGCACAGGGGGCCTATCCTATAATTCACCCCTCCACTTT. Amino acid sequence: CASSTGGLSYNSPLHF.

This clone has just one count. The V and J genes are TRBV6-5 and TRBJ2-7; 9 bases agree with TRBD1. This CDR3 region has 15 residues. Trimming cost V 6 bases and J 5 bases; bases outside gene matches: 11. Looked up from germline, CDR1 is MNHEY and CDR2 is SVGAGI. The CDR3 here is CASSTTGTGSDEQYF. The DNA of the CDR3 is TGTGCCAGCAGCACGACCGGGACAGGGAGTGACGAGCAGTACTTC.

The V gene is TRBV24-1, the J gene TRBJ1-2; 9 bases are shared with TRBD1. Germline trimming cut 5 bases from V and 0 bases from J; bases unmatched to any gene: 6. CDR3 length: 16 amino acids. CDR1 is KGHDR, CDR2 SFDVKD, per germline. CDR3 sequence: CATSAPGQGSNYGYTF. The DNA for the CDR3 is TGTGCCACCAGTGCCCCGGGACAGGGATCTAACTATGGCTACACCTTC.

The CDR3 here is CSVEGMGRKGYTF. The CDR3 region has the DNA TGCAGCGTTGAAGGGATGGGCAGGAAGGGCTACACCTTC. This chain uses TRBV29-1 with TRBJ1-2; D not resolved. CDR1 is SQVTM and CDR2 is ANQGSEA in the germline V gene. The CDR3 totals 13 residues. V gave up 1 base and J gave up 8 bases, with 14 bases separating them. The full variable domain, rest sourced from reference TRBV29-1 and TRBJ1-2, is SAVISQKPSRDICQRGTSLTIQCQVDSQVTMMFWYRQQPGQSLTLIATANQGSEATYESGFVIDKFPISRPNLTFSTLTVSNMSPEDSSIYLCSVEGMGRKGYTFGSGTRLTVV.

Note on this clone: Other DNA sequences in this specimen translate into the identical CDR3. J is TRBJ2-1 and V is TRBV9, with 9 bases aligning to TRBD2. Germline lookup yields CDR1 SGDLS and CDR2 YYNGEE. This CDR3 is built from 15 residues. V dropped 0 bases and J dropped 3; count of bases not matched to a gene: 1. CDR3 coding DNA: TGTGCCAGCAGCGTAGTTAGCGGGAGCTACAATGAGCAGTTCTTC. This gives the protein CASSVVSGSYNEQFF.

The chain is built from TRBV4-3 and TRBJ2-7, with 7 bases matching TRBD2. The CDR3 extends over 13 amino acids. Germline CDR1 reads LGHNA; CDR2 reads YSLEER. J was trimmed by 5 bases and V by 2 bases; bases with no gene match: 3. The CDR3 nucleotides read TGCGCCAGCAGCCAACTACTAGCGAACGAGCAGTACTTC. It codes for CASSQLLANEQYF.

V is TRBV3-1 (or the pseudogene TRBV3-2) and J is TRBJ2-7; 7 positions agree with TRBD2. In germline, CDR1 is LGHDT, CDR2 YNNKEL (reference sequence). This CDR3 spans 15 amino acids. The J segment lost 6 bases and the V segment lost 1 base, leaving 9 bases of the junction unmatched. The CDR3: CASSQAGAGAPEQYF. DNA for the CDR3: TGTGCCAGCAGCCAAGCAGGCGCGGGAGCGCCCGAGCAGTACTTC.

This clone was found a few times. The chain is built from TRBV5-6 and TRBJ2-7; 10 nucleotides line up with TRBD1. The V and J ends lost 1 base and 3 bases, in that order; junction bases with no gene match: 7. Germline CDR1 reads SGHDT; CDR2 reads YYEEEE. This CDR3 comprises 16 residues. The CDR3 loop is CASSLLGQGSFYEQYF. The CDR3 coding sequence is TGTGCCAGCAGCTTGTTGGGACAGGGGTCGTTCTACGAGCAGTACTTC.

The chain couples TRBV28 to TRBJ2-1; D is uncertain. The CDR3 is made up of 12 amino acids. V was trimmed by 7 bases and J by 4 bases, leaving 8 bases between them. The germline V gene has CDR1 MDHEN and CDR2 SYDVKM. CDR3 loop: CASTRPYNEQFF. In nucleotides, the CDR3 is TGTGCCAGCACTAGACCGTACAATGAGCAGTTCTTC.

V usage is TRBV5-1 and J usage is TRBJ1-4; no firm D call. V gave up 0 bases and J gave up 0 bases, with 18 bases separating them. This CDR3 has 19 residues. The germline V gene has CDR1 SGHRS and CDR2 YFSETQ. CDR3 bases: TGCGCCAGCAGCTTGGACGGGTTAGGTCAATTCGCAACTAATGAAAAACTGTTTTTT. Translating gives CASSLDGLGQFATNEKLFF.

The V and J genes are TRBV28 and TRBJ2-7; no clear D. CDR1 is MDHEN, CDR2 SYDVKM, per germline. This CDR3 is built from 11 residues. The CDR3 spells CASESPYEQYF. In DNA form, the CDR3 reads TGTGCAAGCGAGAGCCCCTACGAGCAGTACTTC.

The chain recombines TRBV12-3 or TRBV12-4 with TRBJ1-1; 7 positions agree with TRBD1. The CDR3 is made up of 12 amino acids. V dropped 7 bases and J dropped 5; count of bases not matched to a gene: 4. The CDR3 DNA follows: TGTGCCAGCACGTACAGGGGTACTGAAGCTTTCTTT. It is translated as CASTYRGTEAFF.

This rearrangement joins TRBV5-1 to TRBJ2-2; D unclear. Per germline, CDR1 SGHRS and CDR2 YFSETQ. Trimming cost V 7 bases and J 4 bases, with 14 bases left between them. CDR3 length: 14 residues. Here the CDR3 DNA reads TGCGCCAGCCACGAGCCCCCGGGCACCGGGGAGCTGTTTTTT. Translating gives CASHEPPGTGELFF.